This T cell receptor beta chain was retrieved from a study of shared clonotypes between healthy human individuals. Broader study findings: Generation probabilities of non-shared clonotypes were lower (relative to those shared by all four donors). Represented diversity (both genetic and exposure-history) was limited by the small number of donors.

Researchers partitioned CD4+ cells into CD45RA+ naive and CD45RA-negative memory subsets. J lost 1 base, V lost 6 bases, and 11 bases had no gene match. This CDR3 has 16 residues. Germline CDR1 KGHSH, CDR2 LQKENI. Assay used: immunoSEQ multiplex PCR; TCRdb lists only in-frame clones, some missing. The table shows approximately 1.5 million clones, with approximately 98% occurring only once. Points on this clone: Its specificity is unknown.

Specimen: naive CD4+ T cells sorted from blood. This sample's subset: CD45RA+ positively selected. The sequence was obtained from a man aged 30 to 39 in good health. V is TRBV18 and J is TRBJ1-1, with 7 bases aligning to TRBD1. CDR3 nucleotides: TGTGCCAGCTCTCAAAGACAGGGCCCAGAGAACACTGAAGCTTTCTTT. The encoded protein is CASSQRQGPENTEAFF.